Detailed here is one T cell receptor (beta chain). The sample belongs to a study of shared clonotypes between healthy human individuals. Looked up from germline, CDR1 is LNHDA and CDR2 is SQIVND (reference sequence). V lost 8 bases and J 6 bases, leaving 23 bases between the germline ends. The CDR3 is 15 residues long. Deep was the level used in running the assay. Some 27,000 T cell genomes, or 200 ng DNA, went into the sorted-subset replicate PCRs. TCRdb keeps only in-frame clones here, not all; method: immunoSEQ multiplex PCR. The sample contains under 2,500,000 clones, approximately 96% of which appear only once.

The TCR originated in a man aged 18 to 35 in good health. The specimen sequenced was naive CD4+ T cells sorted from blood. As for subset: CD45RA+ positively selected. The V gene is TRBV19, the J gene TRBJ2-7, with a possible D match to TRBD2 (6 bases). The CDR3 spells CASGTGAAGLGEQYF. CDR3 sequence (DNA): TGTGCCAGTGGGACGGGAGCGGCGGGACTTGGCGAGCAGTACTTC. The full variable domain, rest sourced from reference TRBV19 and TRBJ2-7, is DGGITQSPKYLFRKEGQNVTLSCEQNLNHDAMYWYRQDPGQGLRLIYYSQIVNDFQKGDIAEGYSVSREKKESFPLTVTSAQKNPTAFYLCASGTGAAGLGEQYFGPGTRLTVT.